These 15 T cell receptor beta chains came from one sample sequenced in a study of CXCR3-negative and CXCR3-positive naive CD8 T cells. The study made its TRB cDNA libraries by 5' RACE, adding UMI labels. TCRdb re-called the 5' RACE reads and catalogs CDR3 proteins one per entry, DNA excluded. The sample table includes 55,000 to 65,000 distinct CDR3 sequences. The sample taken for sequencing was naive CXCR3- CD8+ T cells from blood. The subset is: CD45RO-CCR7+CD27+CD95- naive CD8+ T cells lacking CXCR3 (TNR3-). The receptor set was obtained from a human donor in good health. Some clones in this sample may be carry-over from other donors' samples.

The chain is built from TRBV5-6 and TRBJ2-7; TCRdb proposes TRBD2, but this gene call is untestable without DNA. The length of the CDR3 is 14 residues. CDR1 and CDR2 from the germline V gene are SGHDT and YYEEEE. This chain's CDR3 is CASSLTSGVYEQYF. Looking up the rest from reference TRBV5-6 and TRBJ2-7 gives the full variable domain: DAGVTQSPTHLIKTRGQQVTLRCSPKSGHDTVSWYQQALGQGPQFIFQYYEEEERQRGNFPDRFSGHQFPNYSSELNVNALLLGDSALYLCASSLTSGVYEQYFGPGTRLTVT.

The V gene is TRBV6-2 or TRBV6-3, the J gene TRBJ2-1; with no DNA, the TCRdb D assignment of TRBD2 cannot be verified. CDR3 length: 15 amino acids. Looked up from germline, CDR1 is MNHEY and CDR2 is SVGEGT. CDR3 amino acids: CASSYLTGPYNEQFF.

The V gene is TRBV29-1, the J gene TRBJ2-2; lacking DNA, the TRBD2 call made by TCRdb goes unchecked. This CDR3 region has 15 residues. Per germline, CDR1 SQVTM and CDR2 ANQGSEA. The CDR3 loop is CSVDAGGTNTGELFF.

The chain uses TRBV7-9 and TRBJ2-7; the TRBD2 assignment by TCRdb is unverifiable without DNA. The V gene's germline CDR1 is SEHNR and CDR2 FQNEAQ (reference sequence). This CDR3 is 17 amino acids long. The CDR3 here is CASRSGLAGITSYEQYF.

The J gene is TRBJ2-6, the V gene TRBV28; lacking DNA, the TRBD1 call made by TCRdb goes unchecked. Germline loops: CDR1 MDHEN, CDR2 SYDVKM. This CDR3 contains 16 residues. The CDR3 is CASSFLTGTGANVLTF.

This sequence joins TRBV7-6 and TRBJ2-1; TCRdb indicates TRBD2, and absent DNA this call remains unverified. Per the germline V gene, CDR1 is SGHVS and CDR2 is FNYEAQ. The length of the CDR3 is 16 residues. The CDR3 sequence is CASSASGSGGDNEQFF.

The V gene is TRBV3-1, the J gene TRBJ2-2; lacking DNA, the TRBD2 call made by TCRdb goes unchecked. The CDR3 contains 16 residues. Looked up from germline, CDR1 is LGHDT and CDR2 is YNNKEL (reference sequence). CDR3 protein: CASSLESGSYTGELFF.

V usage is TRBV29-1 and J usage is TRBJ2-1; TCRdb picks TRBD1, but there is no DNA to check that call. CDR1 is SQVTM, CDR2 ANQGSEA, per germline. There are 12 residues in the CDR3. The CDR3 region is CSVPRMNNEQFF.

The chain links TRBV5-1 to TRBJ2-6; no DNA is available, so the TRBD1 call from TCRdb remains unchecked. CDR3 length: 17 amino acids. CDR1 and CDR2 from the germline V gene are SGHRS and YFSETQ. CDR3 sequence reads: CASSDRIGFMGANVLTF. The full variable domain, its missing parts supplied by reference TRBV5-1 and TRBJ2-6, is KAGVTQTPRYLIKTRGQQVTLSCSPISGHRSVSWYQQTPGQGLQFLFEYFSETQRNKGNFPGRFSGRQFSNSRSEMNVSTLELGDSALYLCASSDRIGFMGANVLTFGAGSRLTVL.

V gene TRBV6-6 combines with J gene TRBJ1-6; the TCRdb D gene call, TRBD1, has no DNA to confirm it. The CDR3 runs 16 residues. Germline V gene lookup returns CDR1 MNHNY and CDR2 SVGAGI (reference sequence). This CDR3 is CASSSGSSSYNSPLHF.

The chain combines TRBV4-1 with TRBJ2-1; the TRBD2 assignment by TCRdb is unverifiable without DNA. CDR3 length: 16 residues. Per the germline V gene, CDR1 is MGHRA and CDR2 is YSYEKL. CDR3 residues: CASSREISEVFNEQFF.

This chain joins TRBV5-1 and TRBJ2-2. This CDR3 contains 16 residues. Per germline, CDR1 SGHRS and CDR2 YFSETQ. The chain's CDR3 is CASSLAWQENTGELFF. The full variable domain, rest sourced from reference TRBV5-1 and TRBJ2-2, is KAGVTQTPRYLIKTRGQQVTLSCSPISGHRSVSWYQQTPGQGLQFLFEYFSETQRNKGNFPGRFSGRQFSNSRSEMNVSTLELGDSALYLCASSLAWQENTGELFFGEGSRLTVL.

This chain uses TRBV7-2 with TRBJ2-3; TCRdb returns TRBD1, unconfirmable since there is no DNA. This CDR3 comprises 16 residues. Germline V gives CDR1 SGHTA, CDR2 FQGNSA. The CDR3 sequence: CASSFVGRGGPDTQYF.

The rearrangement joins TRBV9 to TRBJ1-2; TCRdb indicates TRBD1, and absent DNA this call remains unverified. The germline gives CDR1 SGDLS, CDR2 YYNGEE. The CDR3 is 14 residues long. CDR3 amino acids: CASSAGAANYGYTF.

This chain connects TRBV4-1 to TRBJ1-1. This CDR3 is built from 16 residues. CDR1 MGHRA and CDR2 YSYEKL come from the germline V gene. The CDR3 is CASSQGVVELNTEAFF.